Listed here are 17 T cell receptor beta chains from one sample, sequenced in a study of shared clonotypes between healthy human individuals. Produced via immunoSEQ multiplex PCR; TCRdb's table is partial and in-frame only. Of some 1,100,000 clones listed, 78% are singletons. The specimen was memory CD4+ T cells from PBMCs. Described subset: CD45RA-negative fraction. These receptors were obtained from a man aged 18 to 29 in good health. Some clones in this sample may be carry-over from other donors' samples.

This rearrangement joins TRBV7-3 to TRBJ1-1; tentatively, D is TRBD1 (5 bases). The germline V gene encodes CDR1 SGHTA and CDR2 FQGTGA. The CDR3 is made up of 13 amino acids. V lost 3 bases and J lost 4, with 9 bases in between. CDR3: CASSLGRATEAFF. The CDR3 DNA follows: TGTGCCAGCAGCTTGGGCAGGGCCACTGAAGCTTTCTTT.

The V and J genes are TRBV2 and TRBJ2-5; D gene unclear. In germline, CDR1 is SNHLY, CDR2 FYNNEI. CDR3 length: 14 residues. Trimming stripped 4 bases from V and 1 base from J, with 10 bases between. The CDR3 DNA reads TGTGCCAGCAGTGTTGAGGCTGTCCAAGAGACCCAGTACTTC. This sequence encodes CASSVEAVQETQYF.

V is TRBV7-2 and J is TRBJ1-3, with D uncertain. Germline V gives CDR1 SGHTA, CDR2 FQGNSA. There are 15 residues in the CDR3. The V end lost 6 bases, the J end lost 0 bases, and 12 bases lay between the germline ends. CDR3 region: CASRQTPDSGNTIYF. CDR3 DNA sequence: TGTGCCAGCAGACAGACTCCCGACTCTGGAAACACCATATATTTT. The whole variable domain, remainder taken from reference TRBV7-2 and TRBJ1-3, is GAGVSQSPSNKVTEKGKDVELRCDPISGHTALYWYRQSLGQGLEFLIYFQGNSAPDKSGLPSDRFSAERTGGSVSTLTIQRTQQEDSAVYLCASRQTPDSGNTIYFGEGSWLTVV.

Regarding this clone: The identical CDR3 is also encoded by other nucleotide sequences in the sample. The CDR3 DNA follows: TGCGCCAGCAGCTTGGAGGGGGGCTACGAGCAGTACTTC. The encoded protein is CASSLEGGYEQYF. The V call is TRBV5-1, the J call TRBJ2-7; D is tentatively TRBD1 or TRBD2 (6 bases each). This CDR3 is built from 13 residues. Germline loops: CDR1 SGHRS, CDR2 YFSETQ. With 0 bases removed from V and 3 bases from J, the gap between germline ends came to 7 bases.

V gene TRBV29-1 combines with J gene TRBJ2-3; possible D gene TRBD2, 7 bases. V lost 6 bases, J lost 1 base, and 20 bases lay in between. CDR3 length: 16 amino acids. The germline V gene has CDR1 SQVTM and CDR2 ANQGSEA. This CDR3 reads CSVGGLAAFGTDTQYF. CDR3 DNA sequence: TGCAGCGTGGGGGGGCTAGCGGCATTCGGCACAGATACGCAGTATTTT.

This chain connects TRBV5-4 to TRBJ1-2; D is perhaps TRBD1 (5 bases). Trimming left V 6 bases short and J 8 bases short, with 17 bases between. The CDR3 totals 13 residues. Germline values: CDR1 SGHNT, CDR2 YYREEE (reference sequence). In DNA, the CDR3 is TGTGCCAGCACCCGAGGGGCTTGGGGGGGCTACACCTTC. This codes for CASTRGAWGGYTF.

The CDR3 sequence: CASSAQLGRGDDTEAFF. The CDR3, as DNA: TGTGCCAGCAGTGCCCAGCTAGGGAGGGGGGACGACACTGAAGCTTTCTTT. The chain recombines TRBV6-1 with TRBJ1-1; a weak D match, TRBD1 (6 bases). Germline lookup yields CDR1 MNHNS and CDR2 SASEGT. V lost 4 bases and J 3 bases, leaving 21 bases between the germline ends. The CDR3 has 17 residues.

The CDR3 protein is CASSFRDRGRGYTF. CDR3 bases: TGTGCCAGCAGCTTCCGGGACAGGGGGCGAGGCTACACCTTC. This chain connects TRBV6-6 to TRBJ1-2; 12 nucleotides align to TRBD1. This CDR3 is built from 14 residues. V shed 6 bases and J 8 bases; nucleotides not matched to a gene: 7. Per germline, CDR1 MNHNY and CDR2 SVGAGI (reference sequence).

This clone occurred once. The V gene is TRBV15, the J gene TRBJ2-7, with D perhaps TRBD2 (5 bases). CDR1 is LNHNV and CDR2 is YYDKDF in the germline V gene (reference sequence). Between the trimmed V and J ends, which lost 0 bases and 9 bases, there was a span of 21 bases. CDR3 length equals 16 residues. Here the CDR3 DNA reads TGTGCCACCAGCAGAGACGTCGGCAAGACGGGGATTCGGCAGTACTTC. Encoded protein: CATSRDVGKTGIRQYF.

This clone was seen a handful of times. The chain carries TRBV6-5 and TRBJ1-2; 7 bases line up with TRBD1. CDR3 length: 14 residues. Germline-derived CDR1 and CDR2 are MNHEY and SVGAGI. After removal of 2 bases from V and 8 bases from J, the junction contained 8 bases not matched to a gene. CDR3 bases: TGTGCCAGCAGTTACACAGACAGGGAGGGAGGCTACACCTTC. Translation: CASSYTDREGGYTF.

The chain employs TRBV5-1 and TRBJ2-2; a possible D gene is TRBD2 (5 bases). Looked up from germline, CDR1 is SGHRS and CDR2 is YFSETQ. Trimming removed 0 bases from V and 3 bases from J, with 12 bases in between. The CDR3 spans 16 residues. The CDR3 sequence: CASSLVASRHTGELFF. The DNA for the CDR3 is TGCGCCAGCAGCTTGGTGGCTAGCCGGCACACCGGGGAGCTGTTTTTT.

The rearrangement uses TRBV21-1 and TRBJ1-4; TRBD1, the table's D call, lacks a check against the DNA. TRBV21-1 is tagged as a pseudogene. The CDR3 is made up of 20 amino acids. The CDR3 region has the DNA TGTGCCAGCAGCAAAGCCGGCCGGGACAGGGCATTACTTTCTCAGGAAAAACTGTTTTTT. Translated, it gives CASSKAGRDRALLSQEKLFF.

At least ten counts were recorded for this clone. The rearrangement joins TRBV5-6 to TRBJ1-2, with no clear D. The CDR3 extends over 13 amino acids. The V end lost 0 bases, the J end lost 8 bases, and 11 bases lay between the germline ends. Germline loops: CDR1 SGHDT, CDR2 YYEEEE. The CDR3 reads CASSLVLLRGYTF. The DNA for the CDR3 is TGTGCCAGCAGCTTGGTACTTCTCAGGGGCTACACCTTC.

This clone was detected only once. The rearrangement links TRBV7-9 to TRBJ1-2; 7 bases agree with TRBD1. The CDR3 length is 15 residues. Unmatched junction bases numbered 9, after V lost 5 bases and J lost 3 bases. Germline V gene data show CDR1 as SEHNR and CDR2 as FQNEAQ (reference sequence). CDR3 coding DNA: TGTGCCAGCAGCCCGGACAGGCTTTGGGACTATGGCTACACCTTC. Protein: CASSPDRLWDYGYTF.

This sequence joins TRBV6-6 and TRBJ2-1; the match to TRBD2 covers 9 bases. The CDR3 covers 14 residues. Germline lookup yields CDR1 MNHNY and CDR2 SVGAGI (reference sequence). V lost 5 bases to trimming and J lost 10 bases; unmatched junction nucleotides: 9. The CDR3 loop is CASSRAGGSPEQFF. The CDR3 nucleotides read TGTGCCAGCAGTCGGGCGGGAGGGTCCCCGGAGCAGTTCTTC.

V is TRBV11-2 and J is TRBJ1-2; 8 bases line up with TRBD1. Losses at the gene ends were 1 base for V and 2 bases for J; bases not matched to a gene: 9. The CDR3 has 17 residues. The germline V gene has CDR1 SGHAT and CDR2 FQNNGV. Written as DNA, the CDR3 is TGTGCCAGCAGCTTAGTCTCAGGGGGCGCTTCGAACTATGGCTACACCTTC. This translates into CASSLVSGGASNYGYTF.

This clone was detected only a few times. The rearrangement links TRBV6-4 to TRBJ2-2; 9 nucleotides agree with TRBD1. The CDR3 is 16 amino acids. With 5 bases clipped from V and 5 bases from J, the junction kept 9 bases outside the gene matches. CDR1 is MRHNA and CDR2 is SNTAGT in the germline V gene. CDR3: CASSRTGGASTGELFF. The CDR3 DNA reads TGTGCCAGCAGTCGTACAGGGGGCGCGTCGACCGGGGAGCTGTTTTTT.